One sample yielded the 10 T cell receptor beta chains listed below, sequenced in a study of metastatic and nonmetastatic thyroid tumors (TCRdb year 2020). The protocol used for the library was PCR. The listed sequencing device is Illumina HiSeq 4000. Using fastp trimming at Q25 and MiXCR clonotype assembly, TCRdb reanalyzed the public sequencing data and kept in-frame beta chains. The sample table contains about 41,000 clones; only one count was recorded for 24% of them. Roughly 15% of the sample rests with the top ten. None of the patients had been given any treatment before thyroid surgery. Input material: tumor tissue. The receptors come from a female donor with papillary thyroid cancer or a benign thyroid nodule (not recorded which). Some clones in this sample may be carry-over from other donors' samples.

The genes are TRBV5-1 and TRBJ2-7, with 7 bases identical to TRBD1. The CDR3 totals 13 residues. The germline gives CDR1 SGHRS, CDR2 YFSETQ. The junction had 6 bases not matched to a gene; V was cut back by 4 bases and J by 5 bases. The CDR3 DNA reads TGCGCCAGCAGCCCAGGGGGATACGACGAGCAGTACTTC. It translates to CASSPGGYDEQYF.

This clone has just a few counts. This chain joins TRBV11-2 and TRBJ2-6; no clear D gene. In germline, CDR1 is SGHAT, CDR2 FQNNGV. CDR3 length: 15 residues. V lost 1 base and J lost 4, with 8 bases in between. CDR3 DNA sequence: TGTGCCAGCAGCTTAGTGGCGTCAGGGGCCAACGTCCTGACTTTC. It translates to CASSLVASGANVLTF.

This clone has only a few counts. The chain employs TRBV6-1 and TRBJ1-1; D might be TRBD1 (5 bases). V was clipped by 6 bases and J by 4 bases, with 18 bases between them. The CDR3 consists of 15 residues. The germline V gene encodes CDR1 MNHNS and CDR2 SASEGT. Here the CDR3 DNA reads TGTGCCAGCAGCCCTGGCGACAGAGGATCCACTGAAGCTTTCTTT. Its protein is CASSPGDRGSTEAFF.

The CDR3 spells CASSFRTDLLGYGYTF. CDR3 DNA sequence: TGCGCCAGCAGCTTCAGGACGGACCTTTTGGGCTATGGCTACACCTTC. The chain links TRBV5-1 to TRBJ1-2; D ambiguous. This CDR3 comprises 16 residues. With 2 bases removed from V and 4 bases from J, the gap between germline ends came to 18 bases. The germline gives CDR1 SGHRS, CDR2 YFSETQ.

This clone was observed many times. Other DNA sequences in this sample translate to the same CDR3. The V gene is TRBV24-1, the J gene TRBJ2-3; D unresolved. The CDR3 has 13 amino acids. The germline CDR1 and CDR2 sequences are KGHDR and SFDVKD. Trimming removed 3 bases from V and 2 bases from J, with 5 bases in between. This CDR3 is CATSDPYTDTQYF. The CDR3 nucleotides are TGTGCCACCAGTGATCCATACACAGATACGCAGTATTTT.

This clone was recorded at least ten times. This CDR3 is also generated by other DNA sequences in the sample. This chain links TRBV7-6 with TRBJ2-3, with D perhaps TRBD1 or TRBD2 (5 bases each). V was shortened by 5 bases and J by 5 bases, with 14 bases between the two germline ends. There are 14 residues in the CDR3. The germline gives CDR1 SGHVS, CDR2 FNYEAQ. Here the CDR3 DNA reads TGTGCCAGCAGCCGGGACCAAGCTAGAGATACGCAGTATTTT. Its translation is CASSRDQARDTQYF.

The rearrangement joins TRBV20-1 to TRBJ1-3, with D perhaps TRBD1 (6 bases). Trimming cost V 0 bases and J 0 bases, with 12 bases left between them. The CDR3 loop spans 16 amino acids. CDR1 and CDR2 (germline): DFQATT, SNEGSKA (reference sequence). The CDR3 region is CSARETGKASGNTIYF. CDR3 nucleotide sequence: TGCAGTGCTAGAGAAACAGGGAAAGCCTCTGGAAACACCATATATTTT.

J is TRBJ1-1 and V is TRBV2; D gene uncertain. This CDR3 is built from 14 residues. The V and J ends lost 6 bases and 1 base respectively, with 12 bases between them. In germline, CDR1 is SNHLY, CDR2 FYNNEI. The CDR3 here is CASRRSAGNTEAFF. In DNA form, the CDR3 reads TGTGCCAGCAGGCGCTCCGCAGGGAACACTGAAGCTTTCTTT.

This clone was seen a handful of times. This chain uses TRBV28 with TRBJ2-7; TRBD2 aligns across 12 bases. Germline V lookup: CDR1 MDHEN, CDR2 SYDVKM. V shed 4 bases and J 2 bases; nucleotides not matched to a gene: 12. The length of the CDR3 is 18 residues. For the CDR3, the DNA is TGTGCCAGCAGTTCACCCCCTCAGACTAGCGGGAGTACCTACGAGCAGTACTTC. As protein: CASSSPPQTSGSTYEQYF.

This clone turned up a few times. The chain uses TRBV6-1 and TRBJ2-5; possible D gene TRBD1, 5 bases. The CDR3 length is 14 residues. With 1 base removed from V and 5 bases from J, the gap between germline ends came to 11 bases. Per the germline V gene, CDR1 is MNHNS and CDR2 is SASEGT. The CDR3 loop is CASSEGQGGETQYF. The CDR3, as DNA: TGTGCCAGCAGTGAAGGGCAGGGTGGGGAGACCCAGTACTTC.